The rows below give T cell receptor beta chains drawn from one sample of a study of T cells in Graves' hyperthyroidism and ophthalmopathy. TCRdb reprocessed the multiplex PCR reads via MiXCR and lists one record per CDR3 protein. The table lists 500,000 to 750,000 distinct CDR3 sequences, about 14% of them singletons. What was sequenced was blood. All receptors come from a woman aged 18-29 years with Graves' ophthalmopathy. Each CDR3 is given with its conserved first and last residue. The D gene is left open where the match is weak. Not all rows give a size; the values are once, few, many and, for expanded clones, a class.

CDR3 | DNA | V | D | size | length | J
CASSVEGQANTEAFF | TGTGCCAGCAGCGTAGAGGGACAGGCGAACACTGAAGCTTTCTTT | TRBV9 | TRBD1 | many | 15 | TRBJ1-1
CASSEDRLYCGYTF | TGTGCCAGCAGTGAGGACAGGCTGTACTGTGGCTACACCTTC | TRBV12-3/TRBV12-4 | TRBD1 | NA | 14 | TRBJ1-2
CSARDDREGQPQHF | TGCAGTGCTAGAGATGACAGGGAGGGACAGCCCCAGCATTTT | TRBV20-1 | TRBD1 | few | 14 | TRBJ1-5
CASSETEPTYEQYF | TGTGCCAGCAGTGAGACAGAACCAACCTACGAGCAGTACTTC | TRBV7-2 | NA | NA | 14 | TRBJ2-7
CASRLPPRTGTEPQHF | TGTGCCAGCAGGCTCCCCCCGAGGACAGGGACAGAGCCCCAGCATTTT | TRBV28 | TRBD1 | many | 16 | TRBJ1-5
CASSPEYRGEYGYTF | TGTGCCAGCAGCCCAGAATACAGGGGTGAATATGGCTACACCTTC | TRBV3-1 | TRBD1 | many | 15 | TRBJ1-2
CASELQLQETQYF | TGTGCCAGCGAACTTCAGCTCCAAGAGACCCAGTACTTC | TRBV5-6 | NA | many | 13 | TRBJ2-5
CSAPLGGTGYTF | TGCAGTGCTCCACTTGGGGGAACAGGCTACACCTTC | TRBV20-1 | NA | many | 12 | TRBJ1-2
CASSFINQPQHF | TGTGCCAGTAGTTTCATCAATCAGCCCCAGCATTTT | TRBV19 | NA | NA | 12 | TRBJ1-5
CASSLSSKETQYF | TGTGCCAGCAGCTTAAGTTCGAAAGAGACCCAGTACTTC | TRBV7-2 | NA | many | 13 | TRBJ2-5
CSASLRRTNEKLFF | TGCAGTGCTAGCCTCAGGAGAACTAATGAAAAACTGTTTTTT | TRBV20-1 | NA | few | 14 | TRBJ1-4
CASSLSGTSGRADTDTQYF | TGTGCCAGCAGCTTATCCGGGACTAGCGGGAGGGCCGACACAGATACGCAGTATTTT | TRBV7-3 | TRBD2 | NA | 19 | TRBJ2-3
CASSTGTSGTNEQFF | TGTGCCAGCAGCACCGGGACTAGCGGGACCAATGAGCAGTTCTTC | TRBV7-9 | TRBD2 | NA | 15 | TRBJ2-1
CASRTRSGTGGEETQYF | TGCGCCAGCAGAACAAGATCCGGGACAGGCGGGGAAGAGACCCAGTACTTC | TRBV10-2 | TRBD1 | many | 17 | TRBJ2-5
CASTGRETNEQYF | TGTGCCAGCACTGGACGGGAGACCAACGAGCAGTACTTC | TRBV3-1 | NA | many | 13 | TRBJ2-7
CASSLSRLGQGESDTQYF | TGTGCCAGCAGCCTCTCCCGGCTGGGACAGGGAGAATCAGATACGCAGTATTTT | TRBV11-3 | TRBD1 | many | 18 | TRBJ2-3
CASQAGGYEQYF | TGTGCCAGCCAAGCGGGAGGATACGAGCAGTACTTC | TRBV2 | TRBD2 | many | 12 | TRBJ2-7
CASSASWTGLYNEQFF | TGTGCCAGCAGTGCCTCGTGGACAGGGTTATACAATGAGCAGTTCTTC | TRBV25-1 | TRBD1 | NA | 16 | TRBJ2-1
CASSTGQGAQGGGYTF | TGTGCCAGCAGCACGGGACAGGGGGCGCAGGGTGGTGGCTACACCTTC | TRBV5-4 | TRBD1 | NA | 16 | TRBJ1-2
CSARESSGGARNTEAFF | TGCAGTGCTAGAGAATCATCGGGGGGCGCAAGGAACACTGAAGCTTTCTTT | TRBV20-1 | NA | few | 17 | TRBJ1-1
CASSATGVAISSGNTIYF | TGTGCCAGCAGTGCGACAGGGGTCGCAATAAGCTCTGGAAACACCATATATTTT | TRBV28 | TRBD1 | many | 18 | TRBJ1-3
CASSFNYRVTETQYF | TGTGCCAGCAGTTTCAATTACAGGGTGACGGAGACCCAGTACTTC | TRBV28 | NA | NA | 15 | TRBJ2-5
CASTRDRVQAFF | TGTGCCAGCACCCGGGACAGAGTCCAAGCTTTCTTT | TRBV6-1 | TRBD1 | NA | 12 | TRBJ1-1
CASSHRTSSYNEQFF | TGTGCCAGCAGCCACAGGACTTCTAGCTACAATGAGCAGTTCTTC | TRBV3-1 | NA | many | 15 | TRBJ2-1
CASSLGAGGGYEQYF | TGTGCCAGCAGCTTGGGGGCAGGGGGTGGGTACGAGCAGTACTTC | TRBV7-2 | TRBD1 | many | 15 | TRBJ2-7
CASSRLAFTGSGNEQFF | TGTGCCAGCAGTCGACTCGCATTTACAGGGTCGGGCAATGAGCAGTTCTTC | TRBV2 | NA | many | 17 | TRBJ2-1
CASSEGIMGLAGYNEQFF | TGTGCCAGCAGCGAGGGGATAATGGGACTAGCGGGATACAATGAGCAGTTCTTC | TRBV9 | TRBD2 | many | 18 | TRBJ2-1
CASSNRGVGTEAFF | TGTGCCAGCAGCAATCGGGGCGTGGGCACTGAAGCTTTCTTT | TRBV3-1 | NA | many | 14 | TRBJ1-1
CASSSLRDNYYEQYF | TGTGCCAGCAGCTCACTACGGGATAATTACTACGAGCAGTACTTC | TRBV7-9 | NA | many | 15 | TRBJ2-7
CAWSVPRGTGNTIYF | TGTGCCTGGAGTGTACCCAGGGGCACGGGAAACACCATATATTTT | TRBV30 | NA | many | 15 | TRBJ1-3
CAIIRDRGSDTQYF | TGTGCCATCATCCGGGACAGGGGTTCGGATACGCAGTATTTT | TRBV12-3/TRBV12-4 | TRBD1 | NA | 14 | TRBJ2-3
CASSQGNTDTQYF | TGCGCCAGCAGCCAAGGAAACACAGATACGCAGTATTTT | TRBV4-3 | NA | few | 13 | TRBJ2-3
CASRTRTTQPQHF | TGTGCCAGTAGAACACGGACAACTCAGCCCCAGCATTTT | TRBV19 | NA | NA | 13 | TRBJ1-5
CASSIKAGTLPNEQFF | TGTGCCAGTAGTATAAAGGCAGGGACCTTACCAAATGAGCAGTTCTTC | TRBV19 | NA | few | 16 | TRBJ2-1
CATSGGGGYEQFF | TGTGCCACCAGTGGGGGGGGGGGGTATGAGCAGTTCTTC | TRBV24-1 | TRBD2 | NA | 13 | TRBJ2-1
CASSLYGGSAGELSF | TGTGCCAGCAGTTTATACGGCGGGAGCGCCGGGGAGCTGTCTTTT | TRBV27 | TRBD2 | few | 15 | TRBJ2-2
CSARGGSALEAFF | TGCAGTGCTAGAGGAGGGAGTGCCTTAGAAGCTTTCTTT | TRBV20-1 | NA | many | 13 | TRBJ1-1
CASGSWGITYEQYF | TGTGCCAGCGGTTCATGGGGAATAACCTACGAGCAGTACTTC | TRBV11-2 | NA | many | 14 | TRBJ2-7
CASSHYTSVTTILAKNIQYF | TGTGCCAGCAGCCACTATACTAGCGTTACAACCATCTTAGCCAAAAACATTCAGTACTTC | TRBV11-2 | TRBD2 | NA | 20 | TRBJ2-4
CASSEFQGAGEQYF | TGTGCCAGCAGTGAGTTCCAGGGGGCAGGGGAGCAGTACTTC | TRBV2 | TRBD1 | many | 14 | TRBJ2-7